The 10 T cell receptor beta chains below were found in one sample sequenced in a study of low-dose radiotherapy and immunotherapy resistance in tumors. Primers used for first-strand cDNA, a TRAV- and TRBV-specific set, covered both alpha and beta chains. Over around 19 PCR cycles, TCRs were amplified from a constant-region primer and V-primer adapter. TCRdb analysed the reads with MiXCR anew, one entry per CDR3 protein. The data show 65,000 to 85,000 distinct CDR3 sequences, around a sixth seen once. Time point meaning: after trial treatment. The sample's treatment: LDRT plus nivolumab, ipilimumab, low-dose cyclophosphamide and aspirin (RACIN trial). The sample was PBMCs, taken after low-dose radiotherapy plus immunotherapy. These receptors came from a male donor with prostate cancer.

This clonotype came up many times. The gene calls are TRBV7-8 and TRBJ1-6; D may be TRBD1 (5 bases). CDR3 length equals 17 residues. V gave up 0 bases and J gave up 6 bases, with 15 bases separating them. Germline CDR1 reads SGHVS; CDR2 reads FQNEAQ. The CDR3, as DNA: TGTGCCAGCAGCTTAGCGCCTCTGACCGGGGGTAATTCACCCCTCCACTTT. This encodes CASSLAPLTGGNSPLHF.

This clonotype was counted many times. This rearrangement joins TRBV11-2 to TRBJ2-7; 9 nucleotides align to TRBD2. The CDR3 consists of 16 residues. Trimming cost V 4 bases and J 2 bases; bases outside gene matches: 9. The germline V gene has CDR1 SGHAT and CDR2 FQNNGV. CDR3 DNA sequence: TGTGCCAGCAGCTCCTTTTCGGGCGGGAGGGCCTACGAGCAGTACTTC. Its protein product is CASSSFSGGRAYEQYF.

This clonotype was counted ten times or more. V usage is TRBV12-3 or TRBV12-4 and J usage is TRBJ2-7; 15 bases agree with TRBD2. Trimming cost V 3 bases and J 4 bases; bases outside gene matches: 10. The CDR3 contains 18 residues. As DNA, the CDR3 is TGTGCCAGCAGTTTGCTCGGGACTAGCGGGAGGAAAGGGTACGAGCAGTACTTC. It translates to CASSLLGTSGRKGYEQYF.

The sample holds many counts of this clonotype. V and J are TRBV6-6 and TRBJ1-4, with TRBD1 as a possible D gene (5 bases). In germline, CDR1 is MNHNY, CDR2 SVGAGI (reference sequence). Trimming removed 6 bases from V and 7 bases from J, with 18 bases in between. This CDR3 spans 15 amino acids. The CDR3 loop is CASRRRQIVGEKLFF. The CDR3 DNA reads as TGTGCCAGCAGACGACGACAGATCGTCGGTGAAAAACTGTTTTTT.

This clonotype was seen ten or more times. The rearrangement joins TRBV20-1 to TRBJ1-5; 11 bases are a match to TRBD1. This CDR3 has 15 amino acids. In germline, CDR1 is DFQATT, CDR2 SNEGSKA (reference sequence). Trimming took 3 bases from V and 6 from J; bases not matched to a gene: 7. The CDR3 protein is CSASGGTGGFQPQHF. CDR3 DNA: TGCAGTGCTAGCGGTGGGACAGGGGGTTTTCAGCCCCAGCATTTT.

The chain links TRBV24-1 to TRBJ2-3; the D is unclear. CDR3 length: 15 amino acids. Trimming stripped 4 bases from V and 0 bases from J, with 10 bases between. Germline loops: CDR1 KGHDR, CDR2 SFDVKD. The CDR3 reads CATSERRSSTDTQYF. In DNA form, the CDR3 reads TGTGCCACCAGTGAACGTCGCTCTAGCACAGATACGCAGTATTTT.

Many counts were recorded for this clonotype. The chain recombines TRBV28 with TRBJ2-1; D is undetermined. The CDR3 runs to 13 residues. V was cut by 6 bases and J by 1 base, with 7 bases left in between. Per germline, CDR1 MDHEN and CDR2 SYDVKM. The CDR3 region has the DNA TGTGCCAGCAGGCTTCGGTCCTACAATGAGCAGTTCTTC. This encodes CASRLRSYNEQFF.

To note about this clonotype: This likely came from a read error, as a far larger clone is one base away. The chain couples TRBV5-1 to TRBJ2-2; 11 nucleotides agree with TRBD1. CDR3 length equals 16 residues. CDR1 SGHRS and CDR2 YFSETQ come from the germline V gene. CDR3 nucleotide sequence: TGTGTCAGCAGCTACCCGGGACAGGGGGTAACCGGGGAGCTGTTTTTT. It yields the protein CVSSYPGQGVTGELFF. The variable domain in full, completed from reference TRBV5-1 and TRBJ2-2, reads KAGVTQTPRYLIKTRGQQVTLSCSPISGHRSVSWYQQTPGQGLQFLFEYFSETQRNKGNFPGRFSGRQFSNSRSEMNVSTLELGDSALYLCVSSYPGQGVTGELFFGEGSRLTVL.

In the case of this clonotype: Since a far larger clone is one base different, this is likely a read error. The V gene is TRBV7-2, the J gene TRBJ2-7, with 11 bases lining up with TRBD2. The junction had 8 bases not matched to a gene; V was cut back by 3 bases and J by 7 bases. Germline CDR1 is SGHTA and CDR2 is FQGNSA. The CDR3 has 15 amino acids. As DNA, the CDR3 is TGTGCCAGCAGCTTGGGTAGCGGGGGGGTTAATGAGCAGTACTTC. Translation: CASSLGSGGVNEQYF.

Ten or more counts support this clonotype. This chain connects TRBV6-2 or TRBV6-3 to TRBJ2-7; D is uncertain. CDR1 is MNHEY, CDR2 SVGEGT, per germline. V was shortened by 7 bases and J by 7 bases, with 23 bases between the two germline ends. There are 15 residues in the CDR3. The CDR3 bases are TGTGCCAGCATGGGTGGGCGAATTTTGCCCTCGGAGCAGTACTTC. It is translated as CASMGGRILPSEQYF.